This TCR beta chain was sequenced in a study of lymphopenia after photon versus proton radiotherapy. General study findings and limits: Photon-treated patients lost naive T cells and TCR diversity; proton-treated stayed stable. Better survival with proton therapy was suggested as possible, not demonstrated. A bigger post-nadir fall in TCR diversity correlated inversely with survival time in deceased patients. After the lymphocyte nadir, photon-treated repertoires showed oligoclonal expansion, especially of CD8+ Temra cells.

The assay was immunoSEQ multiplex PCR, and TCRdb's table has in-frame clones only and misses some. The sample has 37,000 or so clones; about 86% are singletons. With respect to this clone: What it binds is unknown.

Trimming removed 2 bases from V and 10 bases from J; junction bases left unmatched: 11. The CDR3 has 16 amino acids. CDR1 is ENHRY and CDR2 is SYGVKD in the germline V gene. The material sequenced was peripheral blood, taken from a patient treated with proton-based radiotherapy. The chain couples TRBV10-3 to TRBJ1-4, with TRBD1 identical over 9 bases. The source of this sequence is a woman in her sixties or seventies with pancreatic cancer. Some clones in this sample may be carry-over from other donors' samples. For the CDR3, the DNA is TGTGCCATCAGTGAGCCCCCGGGACAGGGCATTGGAAAACTGTTTTTT. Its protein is CAISEPPGQGIGKLFF.